The 23 T cell receptor beta chains listed next were all sequenced from one sample in a study of T cell responses to AZD1222 COVID-19 vaccine. Profiled with immunoSEQ multiplex PCR; TCRdb holds only in-frame clones, not every one. The sample lists approximately 150,000 clones, 85% to 90% occurring once. The input for sequencing was peripheral blood, taken 28 days after the second dose of the MenACWY control vaccine. These receptors were collected from an adult who received the MenACWY meningococcal vaccine as a control.

In nucleotides, the CDR3 is TGTGCCTGGACCCAGGACAGGGGAGAGCAGTACTTC. Amino acid sequence: CAWTQDRGEQYF. The chain carries TRBV30 and TRBJ2-7; 9 positions agree with TRBD1. The V gene end was trimmed by 4 bases and the J gene end by 7 bases; junction bases not matched to a gene: 5. The germline gives CDR1 GTSNPN, CDR2 SVGIG (reference sequence). The CDR3 length is 12 residues. Together with reference TRBV30 and TRBJ2-7, the CDR3 gives the full variable domain: SQTIHQWPATLVQPVGSPLSLECTVEGTSNPNLYWYRQAAGRGLQLLFYSVGIGQISSEVPQNLSASRPQDRQFILSSKKLLLSDSGFYLCAWTQDRGEQYFGPGTRLTVT.

The genes are TRBV28 and TRBJ1-2, with 12 bases that match TRBD1. The CDR3 spans 17 residues. The germline V gene encodes CDR1 MDHEN and CDR2 SYDVKM. V was clipped by 6 bases and J by 1 base; unmatched bases: 9. In nucleotides, the CDR3 is TGTGCCAGCAGAACCCCGGGACAGGGGGCGAATAACTATGGCTACACCTTC. Residues: CASRTPGQGANNYGYTF.

J is TRBJ1-1 and V is TRBV6-6; a possible D gene is TRBD1 (5 bases). Germline V CDR1 and CDR2: MNHNY, SVGAGI (reference sequence). Trimming removed 0 bases at V and 7 bases at J, with 12 bases between. This CDR3 comprises 14 residues. The CDR3 DNA follows: TGTGCCAGCAGTTACTCCGGGACGCCGAGTGAAGCTTTCTTT. It translates to CASSYSGTPSEAFF.

The sample holds one count of this clone. CDR3 loop: CASSLGLRRRDTEAFF. CDR3 nucleotide sequence: TGTGCCAGCAGCTTAGGCCTGAGGCGGCGGGACACTGAAGCTTTCTTT. V gene TRBV13 combines with J gene TRBJ1-1; D gene uncertain. V lost 0 bases and J 3 bases, leaving 14 bases between the germline ends. The CDR3 runs 16 residues. CDR1 is PRHDT and CDR2 is FYEKMQ in the germline V gene (reference sequence).

The chain carries TRBV27 and TRBJ1-1, with D possibly TRBD1 on 5 matching bases. CDR1 is MNHEY and CDR2 is SMNVEV in the germline V gene (reference sequence). V was pared by 0 bases and J by 3 bases, with 8 bases between. This CDR3 region has 14 residues. CDR3 in amino acids: CASSLSGGDTEAFF. In DNA, the CDR3 is TGTGCCAGCAGTTTATCTGGGGGGGACACTGAAGCTTTCTTT.

This clone was seen a single time. The chain employs TRBV6-5 and TRBJ1-5; a possible D gene is TRBD1 (5 bases). This CDR3 spans 12 amino acids. Germline CDR1 reads MNHEY; CDR2 reads SVGAGI. The germline V and J ends were trimmed by 7 bases and 7 bases, with 11 bases remaining between them. The CDR3 sequence is CASTGGSQPQHF. CDR3 nucleotide sequence: TGTGCCAGCACGGGGGGAAGCCAGCCCCAGCATTTT.

This chain links TRBV4-1 with TRBJ1-1; no clear D gene. CDR1 is MGHRA, CDR2 YSYEKL, per germline. V lost 0 bases, J lost 3 bases, and 14 bases lay in between. This CDR3 has 16 residues. CDR3 DNA: TGCGCCAGCAGCCAAGACCAGGACCGTCCCTACACTGAAGCTTTCTTT. Translation: CASSQDQDRPYTEAFF.

This clone appeared once. The DNA for the CDR3 is TGTGCCAGCAGCCATCTTACCGGGATTGGTTTAGAGACCCAGTACTTC. This sequence encodes CASSHLTGIGLETQYF. This sequence joins TRBV3-1 (or the pseudogene TRBV3-2) and TRBJ2-5; weak D call: TRBD2 (5 bases). The V end lost 3 bases, the J end lost 4 bases, and 18 bases lay between the germline ends. CDR1 and CDR2 (germline): LGHDT, YNNKEL (reference sequence). The CDR3 loop spans 16 amino acids.

The V call is TRBV30, the J call TRBJ2-7; possible D gene TRBD1, 6 bases. V lost 5 bases and J lost 5, with 13 bases in between. This CDR3 region has 12 residues. The V gene's germline CDR1 is GTSNPN and CDR2 SVGIG (reference sequence). The CDR3 protein is CAWDRSGDEQYF. CDR3 DNA: TGTGCCTGGGACAGGAGCGGAGACGAGCAGTACTTC.

The CDR3: CASSHEGRGTGANVLTF. CDR3 DNA sequence: TGCGCCAGCAGCCACGAAGGGAGAGGAACTGGGGCCAACGTCCTGACTTTC. The chain is built from TRBV5-1 and TRBJ2-6; D possibly corresponds to TRBD2 (5 bases). The CDR3 has 17 residues. Germline CDR1 SGHRS, CDR2 YFSETQ. Trimming left V 4 bases short and J 2 bases short, with 16 bases between.

The chain has TRBV19 and TRBJ1-2; tentatively, D is TRBD1 (6 bases). The CDR3 totals 14 residues. Looked up from germline, CDR1 is LNHDA and CDR2 is SQIVND (reference sequence). Trimming stripped 10 bases from V and 4 bases from J, with 19 bases between. In DNA form, the CDR3 reads TGTGCCACACCGGGGGCGCTCCTCACCTATGGCTACACCTTC. Its protein is CATPGALLTYGYTF.

V usage is TRBV6-5 and J usage is TRBJ2-7; D tentatively fits TRBD1 or TRBD2 (5 bases each). CDR1 and CDR2 (germline): MNHEY, SVGAGI. CDR3 length: 14 amino acids. V was pared by 0 bases and J by 12 bases, with 18 bases between. In DNA, the CDR3 is TGTGCCAGCAGTTACTCAACCGGGACCCCGGAACGGTACTTC. This gives the protein CASSYSTGTPERYF.

The V call is TRBV4-3, the J call TRBJ2-6; TRBD1 aligns across 7 bases. Germline assignment: CDR1 LGHNA and CDR2 YSLEER. There are 19 residues in the CDR3. Unmatched junction bases numbered 11, after V lost 2 bases and J lost 1 base. The CDR3 loop is CASSQHDGQARSGANVLTF. The DNA for the CDR3 is TGCGCCAGCAGCCAACACGACGGACAGGCCCGGTCTGGGGCCAACGTCCTGACTTTC.

The chain links TRBV3-1 (or the pseudogene TRBV3-2) to TRBJ2-7; D unclear. The CDR3 is made up of 14 amino acids. CDR1 is LGHDT and CDR2 is YNNKEL in the germline V gene (reference sequence). The V and J ends lost 0 bases and 8 bases respectively, with 14 bases between them. CDR3 sequence: CASSQDLNSVQQYF. The CDR3 DNA sequence: TGTGCCAGCAGCCAAGATCTCAACTCAGTCCAGCAGTACTTC.

The chain links TRBV7-2 to TRBJ1-5; D might be TRBD1 (5 bases). The CDR3 covers 17 residues. Germline CDR1 is SGHTA and CDR2 is FQGNSA. The V gene lost 2 bases and the J gene lost 6 bases, with 20 bases spanning the gap. CDR3 residues: CASSLWLGTPVGQPQHF. CDR3 DNA: TGTGCCAGCAGCTTATGGCTGGGGACCCCGGTAGGTCAGCCCCAGCATTTT.

V and J are TRBV6-5 and TRBJ1-6; maybe TRBD1 (5 bases). V gave up 0 bases and J gave up 10 bases, with 10 bases separating them. This CDR3 is built from 14 residues. Germline assignment: CDR1 MNHEY and CDR2 SVGAGI. The CDR3 DNA reads TGTGCCAGCAGTTACTCGGGGCCCCTATCACCCCTCCACTTT. This gives the protein CASSYSGPLSPLHF.

The V and J genes are TRBV7-8 and TRBJ1-1, with 9 bases matching TRBD1. Germline V gene lookup returns CDR1 SGHVS and CDR2 FQNEAQ. V lost 6 bases and J lost 3; bases outside the gene matches: 11. This CDR3 contains 16 residues. CDR3 residues: CASSHRTGVGDTEAFF. The CDR3 DNA is TGTGCCAGCAGTCATCGGACAGGGGTCGGAGACACTGAAGCTTTCTTT. The full variable domain, rest sourced from reference TRBV7-8 and TRBJ1-1, is GAGVSQSPRYKVAKRGQDVALRCDPISGHVSLFWYQQALGQGPEFLTYFQNEAQLDKSGLPSDRFFAERPEGSVSTLKIQRTQQEDSAVYLCASSHRTGVGDTEAFFGQGTRLTVV.

The chain employs TRBV25-1 and TRBJ2-1; 10 bases map to TRBD2. V was pared by 5 bases and J by 1 base, with 5 bases of the junction left unmatched. Germline values: CDR1 MGHDK, CDR2 SYGVNS. The CDR3 runs to 16 residues. The CDR3 nucleotides read TGTGCCAGCAGTTCCTTACTAGCGGGATCCTACAATGAGCAGTTCTTC. Translated: CASSSLLAGSYNEQFF.

The V gene is TRBV10-3, the J gene TRBJ2-2; D might be TRBD1 or TRBD2, each matching 7 bases. V was shortened by 0 bases and J by 4 bases, with 18 bases between the two germline ends. The CDR3 sequence is 18 residues long. CDR1 and CDR2 (germline): ENHRY, SYGVKD. The CDR3 coding sequence is TGTGCCATCAGTGAGTCGCCAGGGGGGGGCACGATCACCGGGGAGCTGTTTTTT. The encoded protein is CAISESPGGGTITGELFF.

The chain combines TRBV19 with TRBJ1-6; D call uncertain. CDR3 length equals 12 residues. Trimming took off 6 bases at V and 4 bases at J, with 4 bases between the two ends. Germline CDR1 and CDR2: LNHDA and SQIVND (reference sequence). This CDR3 reads CASRDYNSPLHF. The CDR3 nucleotides are TGTGCCAGTAGGGATTATAATTCACCCCTCCACTTT.

The V and J genes are TRBV18 and TRBJ2-5; 7 positions match TRBD1. The junction had 4 bases not matched to a gene; V was cut back by 5 bases and J by 4 bases. From germline, CDR1 is KGHSH and CDR2 LQKENI. The CDR3 runs 13 residues. The CDR3 loop is CASSDRAGETQYF. The CDR3 nucleotides read TGTGCCAGCTCAGACAGGGCAGGAGAGACCCAGTACTTC.

V gene TRBV9 combines with J gene TRBJ2-1; D not resolved. Trimming removed 1 base from V and 2 bases from J, with 10 bases in between. CDR1 SGDLS and CDR2 YYNGEE come from the germline V gene. The CDR3 is 15 amino acids. CDR3 nucleotide sequence: TGTGCCAGCAGCGTAACAGTCAAGGCCTACAATGAGCAGTTCTTC. Its translation: CASSVTVKAYNEQFF.

This chain links TRBV4-1 with TRBJ2-7; D not resolved. The CDR3 loop spans 15 amino acids. V was pared by 3 bases and J by 4 bases, with 16 bases between. Germline assignment: CDR1 MGHRA and CDR2 YSYEKL. CDR3 coding DNA: TGCGCCAGCAGCCACGCGGACGGCCCTAAGTACGAGCAGTACTTC. Residues: CASSHADGPKYEQYF.